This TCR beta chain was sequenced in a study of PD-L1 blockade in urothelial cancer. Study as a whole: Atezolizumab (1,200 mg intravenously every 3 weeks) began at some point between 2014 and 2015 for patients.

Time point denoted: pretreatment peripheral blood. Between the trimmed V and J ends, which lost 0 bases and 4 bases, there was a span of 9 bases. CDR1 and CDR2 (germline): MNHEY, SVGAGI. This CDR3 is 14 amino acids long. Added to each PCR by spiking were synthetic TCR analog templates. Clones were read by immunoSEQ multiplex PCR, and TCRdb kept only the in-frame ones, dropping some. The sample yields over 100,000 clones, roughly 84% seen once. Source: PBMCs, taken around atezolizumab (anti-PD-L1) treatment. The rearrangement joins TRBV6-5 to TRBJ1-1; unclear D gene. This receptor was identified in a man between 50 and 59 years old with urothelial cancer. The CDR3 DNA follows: TGTGCCAGCAGTTACTCGAGACTTCCCACTGAAGCTTTCTTT. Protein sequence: CASSYSRLPTEAFF.